The 20 T cell receptor beta chains given below trace back to one sample, sequenced in a study of blood T cell repertoires in COVID-19. The table came from immunoSEQ multiplex PCR; TCRdb's copy has only in-frame clones and leaves some out. The table includes around 50,000 clones, about 86% detected once. The sample consisted of peripheral blood. The source is a woman of 80 years or more with acute or convalescent COVID-19.

This clone occurred once. The chain is built from TRBV2 and TRBJ2-5; 10 nucleotides align to TRBD2. This CDR3 region has 16 residues. From germline, CDR1 is SNHLY and CDR2 FYNNEI. V shed 2 bases, J shed 7 bases, and the junction held 10 bases outside the gene matches. DNA of the CDR3: TGTGCCAGCAGTGAAAGGTTGGCTAGCGGGGGAGGGACCCAGTACTTC. This gives the protein CASSERLASGGGTQYF.

V is TRBV6-1 and J is TRBJ1-5; 12 nucleotides match TRBD1. The germline gives CDR1 MNHNS, CDR2 SASEGT. CDR3 size: 16 residues. Trimming took 4 bases from V and 7 from J; bases not matched to a gene: 8. CDR3 in amino acids: CASSGRGQGAKQPQHF. The CDR3 DNA follows: TGTGCCAGCAGTGGCCGGGGACAGGGGGCAAAACAGCCCCAGCATTTT.

CDR3 region: CASSLQGNYGYTF. CDR3 sequence (DNA): TGTGCCAGCAGCTTGCAGGGGAACTATGGCTACACCTTC. This chain joins TRBV5-6 and TRBJ1-2; D is possibly TRBD1 (6 bases). CDR3 length: 13 residues. Germline CDR1 reads SGHDT; CDR2 reads YYEEEE. The germline V and J ends were trimmed by 1 base and 2 bases, with 6 bases remaining between them.

The V call is TRBV6-2 or TRBV6-3, the J call TRBJ1-1; TRBD1 might be the D (6 bases). V was shortened by 6 bases and J by 1 base, with 9 bases between the two germline ends. The CDR3 totals 13 residues. Germline values: CDR1 MNHEY, CDR2 SVGEGT. CDR3 residues: CASSGRGNTEAFF. The CDR3 DNA sequence: TGTGCCAGCAGCGGCAGGGGGAACACTGAAGCTTTCTTT.

J is TRBJ1-6 and V is TRBV14, with 8 bases aligning to TRBD1. The V gene's germline CDR1 is SGHDN and CDR2 FVKESK. The CDR3 spans 15 residues. The V and J ends lost 6 bases and 5 bases, in that order; junction bases with no gene match: 6. CDR3 sequence: CASSSGQANNSPLHF. The CDR3 region has the DNA TGTGCCAGCAGTTCGGGACAGGCTAATAATTCACCCCTCCACTTT. Variable domain in full (rest from reference TRBV14 and TRBJ1-6): EAGVTQFPSHSVIEKGQTVTLRCDPISGHDNLYWYRRVMGKEIKFLLHFVKESKQDESGMPNNRFLAERTGGTYSTLKVQPAELEDSGVYFCASSSGQANNSPLHFGNGTRLTVT.

This chain links TRBV3-1 (or the pseudogene TRBV3-2) with TRBJ1-2, with 8 bases that match TRBD1. Trimming at V came to 5 bases and at J to 6 bases, leaving 11 bases not matched to a gene. Germline loops: CDR1 LGHDT, CDR2 YNNKEL (reference sequence). CDR3 size: 15 residues. CDR3 region: CASSLGMQGADGYTF. CDR3 in DNA: TGTGCCAGCAGCTTGGGAATGCAGGGGGCGGATGGCTACACCTTC.

The chain couples TRBV9 to TRBJ1-1; the D gene is possibly TRBD1 (5 bases). Trimming cost V 0 bases and J 6 bases, with 12 bases left between them. This CDR3 is built from 14 residues. Germline loops: CDR1 SGDLS, CDR2 YYNGEE. The CDR3 nucleotides read TGTGCCAGCAGCGTAGGGCCAGGGTCCTCTGAAGCTTTCTTT. Amino acid sequence: CASSVGPGSSEAFF.

The gene calls are TRBV5-1 and TRBJ2-5; 11 bases map to TRBD1. The CDR3 runs to 17 residues. Germline V CDR1 and CDR2: SGHRS, YFSETQ. V lost 5 bases, J lost 4 bases, and 13 bases stayed unmatched. In DNA, the CDR3 is TGCGCCAGCAGATTCGGACAGGGGGCGTCGGTGGGAGAGACCCAGTACTTC. This sequence encodes CASRFGQGASVGETQYF. Variable domain in full (rest from reference TRBV5-1 and TRBJ2-5): KAGVTQTPRYLIKTRGQQVTLSCSPISGHRSVSWYQQTPGQGLQFLFEYFSETQRNKGNFPGRFSGRQFSNSRSEMNVSTLELGDSALYLCASRFGQGASVGETQYFGPGTRLLVL.

The V gene is TRBV7-9, the J gene TRBJ2-3; 8 nucleotides agree with TRBD2. Germline V gene data show CDR1 as SEHNR and CDR2 as FQNEAQ (reference sequence). The CDR3 length is 14 residues. Germline trimming cut 5 bases from V and 5 bases from J; bases unmatched to any gene: 6. The CDR3 nucleotides are TGTGCCAGCAGCCACGGGGGGGCCGGAGATACGCAGTATTTT. Its protein is CASSHGGAGDTQYF.

CDR3 sequence reads: CASRTYGAAGELFF. The CDR3 coding sequence is TGTGCCAGCAGGACCTATGGGGCGGCCGGGGAGCTGTTTTTT. The V call is TRBV27, the J call TRBJ2-2; possible D gene TRBD1, 5 bases. This CDR3 contains 14 residues. V was clipped by 6 bases and J by 6 bases, with 14 bases between them. CDR1 is MNHEY and CDR2 is SMNVEV in the germline V gene (reference sequence).

The V call is TRBV1, the J call TRBJ1-5. TRBV1 counts as a pseudogene. The CDR3 is made up of 14 amino acids. The CDR3 region has the DNA TGCACCAGCAGCCAAGGAGTTTTAGATCAGCCCCAGCATTTT. It translates to CTSSQGVLDQPQHF.

The chain combines TRBV2 with TRBJ2-1; D might be TRBD1 (6 bases). Germline V gene data show CDR1 as SNHLY and CDR2 as FYNNEI. CDR3 length: 13 residues. Trimming left V 3 bases short and J 9 bases short, with 12 bases between. The CDR3: CASSEVRGGEQFF. Written as DNA, the CDR3 is TGTGCCAGCAGTGAGGTCAGGGGTGGTGAGCAGTTCTTC. Full variable domain (missing parts from reference TRBV2 and TRBJ2-1): EPEVTQTPSHQVTQMGQEVILRCVPISNHLYFYWYRQILGQKVEFLVSFYNNEISEKSEIFDDQFSVERPDGSNFTLKIRSTKLEDSAMYFCASSEVRGGEQFFGPGTRLTVL.

V gene TRBV9 combines with J gene TRBJ1-1; 7 bases map to TRBD1. The CDR3 runs to 15 residues. Germline CDR1 is SGDLS and CDR2 is YYNGEE. J gave up 5 bases and V 2 bases, and 9 bases lay outside the gene matches. As DNA, the CDR3 is TGTGCCAGCAGCGTGGGTCTCAGGGGGGAGACTGAAGCTTTCTTT. This encodes CASSVGLRGETEAFF. The variable domain in full, completed from reference TRBV9 and TRBJ1-1, reads DSGVTQTPKHLITATGQRVTLRCSPRSGDLSVYWYQQSLDQGLQFLIQYYNGEERAKGNILERFSAQQFPDLHSELNLSSLELGDSALYFCASSVGLRGETEAFFGQGTRLTVV.

The chain carries TRBV2 and TRBJ2-1; weak D call: TRBD1 (5 bases). The CDR3 totals 14 residues. From germline, CDR1 is SNHLY and CDR2 FYNNEI. Trimming took 0 bases from V and 6 from J, leaving 9 bases between them. This CDR3 reads CASSEALQGNEQFF. In DNA, the CDR3 is TGTGCCAGCAGTGAAGCGCTCCAGGGCAATGAGCAGTTCTTC.

The V gene is TRBV2, the J gene TRBJ1-5; 9 nucleotides line up with TRBD1. The CDR3 spans 16 residues. Germline lookup yields CDR1 SNHLY and CDR2 FYNNEI. V gave up 8 bases and J gave up 1 base; unmatched junction bases: 9. The CDR3 loop is CASGTGTRGSNQPQHF. The CDR3 DNA sequence: TGTGCCAGCGGGACAGGGACTCGAGGAAGCAATCAGCCCCAGCATTTT.

V is TRBV14 and J is TRBJ1-4; D remains unclear. V was shortened by 5 bases and J by 0 bases, with 10 bases between the two germline ends. Germline loops: CDR1 SGHDN, CDR2 FVKESK. This CDR3 contains 15 residues. The DNA of the CDR3 is TGTGCCAGCAGCTTTGGGCGCACAACTAATGAAAAACTGTTTTTT. This gives the protein CASSFGRTTNEKLFF.

This chain joins TRBV5-1 and TRBJ2-7; 7 bases line up with TRBD1. CDR1 and CDR2 (germline): SGHRS, YFSETQ. V lost 0 bases to trimming and J lost 0 bases; unmatched junction nucleotides: 3. The CDR3 has 15 amino acids. The CDR3 nucleotides are TGCGCCAGCAGCTTGGGACAGGGTTTCTCCTACGAGCAGTACTTC. Translating gives CASSLGQGFSYEQYF.

The chain is built from TRBV24-1 and TRBJ1-5; 7 bases are shared with TRBD1. Germline lookup yields CDR1 KGHDR and CDR2 SFDVKD. With V trimmed by 0 bases and J by 0 bases, 4 bases remained unmatched. The CDR3 length is 17 residues. CDR3 protein: CATSDLTGAYSNQPQHF. In DNA, the CDR3 is TGTGCCACCAGTGATTTGACAGGGGCCTATAGCAATCAGCCCCAGCATTTT.

The V gene is TRBV7-9, the J gene TRBJ1-6; D remains ambiguous. The CDR3 contains 12 residues. Germline CDR1 and CDR2: SEHNR and FQNEAQ (reference sequence). The ends were cut back, 4 bases at V and 14 bases at J, with 12 bases in the middle. The CDR3 DNA follows: TGTGCCAGCAGCTCGGCGGCCGAAGCCCTCCACTTT. Translating it yields CASSSAAEALHF.

This chain connects TRBV5-4 to TRBJ2-5; D gene ambiguous. The CDR3 contains 12 residues. Trimming pared 3 bases from V and 2 bases from J, leaving 5 bases between. Germline CDR1 and CDR2: SGHNT and YYREEE (reference sequence). CDR3 in DNA: TGTGCCAGCAGCTACAGACAAGAGACCCAGTACTTC. Its translation: CASSYRQETQYF.